This T cell receptor beta chain was identified during a study of immune evolution from preneoplasia to lung adenocarcinoma. CDR3 length: 13 residues. V lost 10 bases to trimming and J lost 3 bases, with 13 bases between them. Germline V CDR1 and CDR2: LNHDA, SQIVND (reference sequence). Clones were read by immunoSEQ multiplex PCR, and TCRdb kept only the in-frame ones, dropping some. Among around 15,000 clones, 70% to 90% were seen once, and the ten largest hold 2.6%. Sequencing was performed on FFPE invasive lung adenocarcinoma tissue. The J gene is TRBJ1-5, the V gene TRBV19, with a tentative D call TRBD1 (6 bases). This TCR was sampled from a person aged 70 to 85 with invasive lung adenocarcinoma. The CDR3 coding sequence is TGTGCCACCACTACAGGGCTCAATCAGCCCCAGCATTTT. Translation: CATTTGLNQPQHF.